This TCR beta chain was retrieved from a study of blood T cells in healthy people across ages. Total RNA, at least 5 micrograms per sample, came from PBMCs. Broader study findings: Age brought a roughly linear fall in TCR beta diversity measured per million T cells.

Regarding this clonotype: Its target is unknown.

It was with a sample-barcoded 5' primer and a J-beta primer mix that a second PCR of about 6 to 12 cycles was run. TCRdb passed the 5' RACE reads through MiXCR, listing each CDR3 protein once. The data hold about 730,000 distinct CDR3 sequences, with roughly 44% observed a single time. This clonotype was obtained from a woman aged 60-75 years in good health. Sequenced sample: blood.

The CDR3 DNA reads TGTGCCTGGGCGGGACAGGGTGACAATGAGCAGTTCTTC. This sequence encodes CAWAGQGDNEQFF. The rearrangement links TRBV30 to TRBJ2-1, with 9 nucleotides matching TRBD1. The CDR3 loop spans 13 amino acids. The ends lost 5 bases at V and 5 bases at J; junction bases unmatched: 4. Germline loops: CDR1 GTSNPN, CDR2 SVGIG (reference sequence).